Presented here are 14 T cell receptor beta chains from one specimen sequenced in a study of blood T cell repertoires in COVID-19. Here immunoSEQ multiplex PCR was the method, and the copy in TCRdb shows in-frame clones only, minus some. There are more than 250,000 clones in the sample; more than 85% occur only once, and roughly 20% lies in the top ten. Source material: PBMCs or T cells enriched from blood (not recorded which). These receptors all stem from a woman aged 25 to 45 who had recovered from COVID-19.

This clone turned up a few times. The chain carries TRBV28 and TRBJ1-3; D uncertain. Trimming took off 6 bases at V and 2 bases at J, with 11 bases between the two ends. In germline, CDR1 is MDHEN, CDR2 SYDVKM. The CDR3 is 14 residues long. CDR3 DNA sequence: TGTGCCAGCAGCCGGACGGGGACTGGAAACACCATATATTTT. Protein: CASSRTGTGNTIYF.

The chain joins TRBV7-6 to TRBJ2-2; 12 positions match TRBD2. The CDR3 is made up of 20 amino acids. Per germline, CDR1 SGHVS and CDR2 FNYEAQ. With 0 bases clipped from V and 7 bases from J, the junction kept 15 bases outside the gene matches. The CDR3 protein is CASSLAPGIGLAGGHGELFF. CDR3 in DNA: TGTGCCAGCAGCTTAGCGCCCGGCATTGGGCTAGCGGGAGGGCACGGGGAGCTGTTTTTT.

J is TRBJ2-3 and V is TRBV28; 9 nucleotides match TRBD1. Germline CDR1 is MDHEN and CDR2 is SYDVKM. V shed 7 bases and J 3 bases; nucleotides not matched to a gene: 11. This CDR3 is 16 amino acids long. The CDR3 protein is CASTSGTGSWTDTQYF. CDR3 nucleotide sequence: TGTGCCAGCACCTCGGGGACAGGGTCATGGACAGATACGCAGTATTTT.

The chain couples TRBV4-3 to TRBJ2-2; D remains ambiguous. The V gene's germline CDR1 is LGHNA and CDR2 YSLEER. The CDR3 covers 14 residues. V lost 2 bases and J lost 5, with 9 bases in between. The CDR3 DNA reads as TGCGCCAGCAGCCAATTTCCTATTACCGGGGAGCTGTTTTTT. Protein sequence: CASSQFPITGELFF.

The genes are TRBV28 and TRBJ1-2, with D unclear. Germline V CDR1 and CDR2: MDHEN, SYDVKM. Trimming removed 4 bases at V and 5 bases at J, with 8 bases between. CDR3 length: 12 amino acids. The CDR3 DNA reads TGTGCCAGCAGTTACAGCACATATGGCTACACCTTC. Translation gives CASSYSTYGYTF.

The V and J genes are TRBV6-5 and TRBJ1-1, with 9 bases lining up with TRBD1. Germline V gene lookup returns CDR1 MNHEY and CDR2 SVGAGI. The CDR3 extends over 13 amino acids. V gave up 4 bases and J gave up 10 bases; unmatched junction bases: 7. CDR3 loop: CASSSQGAMGAFF. In DNA, the CDR3 is TGTGCCAGCAGTTCACAGGGGGCAATGGGAGCTTTCTTT.

This chain connects TRBV11-2 to TRBJ1-6; D remains ambiguous. The CDR3 is 16 residues long. The germline V gene encodes CDR1 SGHAT and CDR2 FQNNGV. V shed 5 bases and J shed 8 bases, with 19 bases lying between them. CDR3 in DNA: TGTGCCAGCAGCCAACCCCTCAGGCCTACTTATTCACCCCTCCACTTT. Its protein product is CASSQPLRPTYSPLHF.

This chain connects TRBV7-9 to TRBJ1-2; 8 nucleotides line up with TRBD1. Germline-derived CDR1 and CDR2 are SEHNR and FQNEAQ (reference sequence). The CDR3 loop spans 15 amino acids. The V segment lost 5 bases and the J segment 4 bases; nucleotides outside the gene matches: 9. CDR3 nucleotide sequence: TGTGCCAGCAGCCACCGGGACAGGAGCTCCTATGGCTACACCTTC. This translates into CASSHRDRSSYGYTF.

This chain links TRBV28 with TRBJ1-3; possibly TRBD1 for D (6 bases). The CDR3 consists of 15 residues. Germline V gene lookup returns CDR1 MDHEN and CDR2 SYDVKM. V was shortened by 3 bases and J by 2 bases, with 11 bases between the two germline ends. Here the CDR3 DNA reads TGTGCCAGCAGTTTTTTCGGGGGGCCTGGAAACACCATATATTTT. This encodes CASSFFGGPGNTIYF.

J is TRBJ2-5 and V is TRBV18; TRBD1 matches 7 bases. J gave up 3 bases and V 4 bases, and 5 bases lay outside the gene matches. Germline V CDR1 and CDR2: KGHSH, LQKENI. The CDR3 is 14 residues long. CDR3 loop: CASSLYGQEETQYF. CDR3 in DNA: TGTGCCAGCTCACTTTATGGACAGGAAGAGACCCAGTACTTC.

V is TRBV7-6 and J is TRBJ2-6; no clear D gene. V dropped 5 bases and J dropped 0 bases, with 5 bases sitting between them. The CDR3 runs 14 residues. Germline V gene data show CDR1 as SGHVS and CDR2 as FNYEAQ. CDR3 loop: CASSPSSGANVLTF. DNA of the CDR3: TGTGCCAGCAGCCCCAGCTCTGGGGCCAACGTCCTGACTTTC.

The J gene is TRBJ2-3, the V gene TRBV4-1; no clear D gene. V lost 0 bases to trimming and J lost 0 bases, with 7 bases between them. The germline V gene has CDR1 MGHRA and CDR2 YSYEKL. This CDR3 is 15 amino acids long. CDR3 in amino acids: CASSQDLVSTDTQYF. The CDR3 coding sequence is TGCGCCAGCAGCCAAGACTTAGTTAGCACAGATACGCAGTATTTT.

This clone was observed a single time. Other DNA sequences in this specimen translate into the identical CDR3. CDR3: CASSLPGTGGNTIYF. The DNA for the CDR3 is TGTGCCAGCAGTTTACCGGGGACTGGAGGAAACACCATATATTTT. V and J are TRBV28 and TRBJ1-3, with D possibly TRBD1 on 5 matching bases. The CDR3 spans 15 residues. CDR1 and CDR2 (germline): MDHEN, SYDVKM. Trimming took 2 bases from V and 4 from J, leaving 12 bases between them. Combining the CDR3 with reference TRBV28 and TRBJ1-3 gives the whole variable domain DVKVTQSSRYLVKRTGEKVFLECVQDMDHENMFWYRQDPGLGLRLIYFSYDVKMKEKGDIPEGYSVSREKKERFSLILESASTNQTSMYLCASSLPGTGGNTIYFGEGSWLTVV.

The chain links TRBV2 to TRBJ2-3, with D unclear. V was shortened by 5 bases and J by 6 bases, with 18 bases between the two germline ends. CDR1 is SNHLY and CDR2 is FYNNEI in the germline V gene. The CDR3 has 15 residues. CDR3 loop: CASSTHLVSTDTQYF. CDR3 DNA: TGTGCCAGCAGTACACACCTAGTTTCCACCGATACGCAGTATTTT.